Shown below are 9 T cell receptor beta chains from a single sample sequenced in a study of cytomegalovirus exposure and HLA in healthy donors. This PCR relied on a set of 60 Vbeta primers and 13 Jbeta primers. Profiled with immunoSEQ multiplex PCR; TCRdb holds only in-frame clones, not every one. The sample lists 150,000 or so clones, 60% to 85% seen once, with 6% to 8.5% in the top ten. The sequenced material came from PBMCs. These receptors were collected from a young man in good health and CMV-seronegative.

This clone occurred a few times. J is TRBJ2-1 and V is TRBV28; TRBD2 aligns across 13 bases. This CDR3 region has 19 residues. Germline V gene lookup returns CDR1 MDHEN and CDR2 SYDVKM. The junction had 18 bases not matched to a gene; V was cut back by 6 bases and J by 7 bases. CDR3 region: CASSKLGLAGVRLENEQFF. The CDR3 coding sequence is TGTGCCAGCAGCAAACTCGGACTAGCGGGAGTCCGACTGGAGAATGAGCAGTTCTTC.

The rearrangement joins TRBV28 to TRBJ1-1; possible D gene TRBD1, 5 bases. The ends were cut back, 3 bases at V and 3 bases at J, with 5 bases in the middle. The CDR3 totals 12 residues. CDR1 is MDHEN, CDR2 SYDVKM, per germline. CDR3: CASSFRDTEAFF. CDR3 coding DNA: TGTGCCAGCAGTTTCAGGGACACTGAAGCTTTCTTT.

The chain links TRBV5-1 to TRBJ1-4, with a tentative D call TRBD1 (6 bases). Per the germline V gene, CDR1 is SGHRS and CDR2 is YFSETQ. The V gene lost 5 bases and the J gene lost 7 bases, with 12 bases spanning the gap. There are 13 residues in the CDR3. CDR3 sequence: CASRQGSAEKLFF. CDR3 DNA sequence: TGCGCCAGCAGACAGGGTTCGGCTGAAAAACTGTTTTTT. The entire variable domain, with the rest obtained from reference TRBV5-1 and TRBJ1-4, is as follows: KAGVTQTPRYLIKTRGQQVTLSCSPISGHRSVSWYQQTPGQGLQFLFEYFSETQRNKGNFPGRFSGRQFSNSRSEMNVSTLELGDSALYLCASRQGSAEKLFFGSGTQLSVL.

The table lists this clone with a few counts. The rearrangement uses TRBV30 and TRBJ1-1; tentatively, D is TRBD1 (6 bases). The CDR3 spans 13 residues. Trimming took off 1 base at V and 5 bases at J, with 11 bases between the two ends. Germline V gene sequence: CDR1 GTSNPN, CDR2 SVGIG (reference sequence). CDR3 amino acids: CAWSGQVITEAFF. CDR3 nucleotides: TGTGCCTGGAGTGGACAGGTCATAACTGAAGCTTTCTTT.

This clone was seen just once. The chain carries TRBV6-5 and TRBJ2-3, with TRBD1 matching over 7 bases. In germline, CDR1 is MNHEY, CDR2 SVGAGI. The V and J ends lost 2 bases and 8 bases, in that order; junction bases with no gene match: 7. The CDR3 is made up of 14 amino acids. The CDR3 nucleotides are TGTGCCAGCAGTTACCTTCGACAGGGAAGTACGCAGTATTTT. Protein sequence: CASSYLRQGSTQYF.

This rearrangement joins TRBV29-1 to TRBJ1-4, with D possibly matching TRBD1 (5 bases). Germline CDR1 reads SQVTM; CDR2 reads ANQGSEA. Trimming took 7 bases from V and 4 from J, leaving 16 bases between them. The CDR3 totals 14 residues. CDR3 DNA sequence: TGCAGCGCCGCCGCGACAGATATTAATGAAAAACTGTTTTTT. Amino acids: CSAAATDINEKLFF.

The rearrangement uses TRBV10-3 and TRBJ2-5; weak D call: TRBD2 (5 bases). Trimming took off 2 bases at V and 3 bases at J, with 10 bases between the two ends. The CDR3 is 14 amino acids. Per germline, CDR1 ENHRY and CDR2 SYGVKD. DNA of the CDR3: TGTGCCATCAGTGAGCCTCGGGAAGAAGAGACCCAGTACTTC. This translates into CAISEPREEETQYF.

This rearrangement joins TRBV10-1 to TRBJ2-3; 9 positions match TRBD2. V was clipped by 3 bases and J by 0 bases; unmatched bases: 4. The germline gives CDR1 WNHNN, CDR2 SYGVQD (reference sequence). This CDR3 has 16 residues. The CDR3 DNA sequence: TGCGCCAGCAGTGAACCTAGCGGGGATAGCACAGATACGCAGTATTTT. Its translation is CASSEPSGDSTDTQYF.

V usage is TRBV15 and J usage is TRBJ1-1; 7 positions agree with TRBD1. CDR1 LNHNV and CDR2 YYDKDF come from the germline V gene (reference sequence). Germline trimming cut 4 bases from V and 5 bases from J; bases unmatched to any gene: 7. CDR3 size: 14 residues. For the CDR3, the DNA is TGTGCCACCAGCACACCCGACAGGGTGACTGAAGCTTTCTTT. Translated, it gives CATSTPDRVTEAFF. The full variable domain, its missing parts supplied by reference TRBV15 and TRBJ1-1, is DAMVIQNPRYQVTQFGKPVTLSCSQTLNHNVMYWYQQKSSQAPKLLFHYYDKDFNNEADTPDNFQSRRPNTSFCFLDIRSPGLGDTAMYLCATSTPDRVTEAFFGQGTRLTVV.